This T cell receptor beta chain came from a study of T cells in tuberculosis. Overall study results and limits: Samples were chosen by availability of cryopreserved specimens. The TCR-beta difference was not significant; alpha differences partly reflected length. GMM-specific TCRs were nearer to active tuberculosis alpha repertoires, suggesting expansion. GEM motif frequencies gave approximately 70% accuracy; the GMM repertoire gave roughly 90%.

Some clones are missing from TCRdb's copy, which holds only in-frame ones; the method was immunoSEQ multiplex PCR. This table holds 25,000 to 35,000 clones, roughly 95% found once. This CDR3 is 15 amino acids long. The germline V and J ends were trimmed by 6 bases and 2 bases, with 14 bases remaining between them. Germline V lookup: CDR1 SGHAT, CDR2 FQNNGV. Comment on this clone: The antigen is unknown.

This receptor was obtained from a donor between 10 and 35 years old with latent tuberculosis or without tuberculosis infection. The rearrangement links TRBV11-2 to TRBJ2-1; no definite D call. The material sequenced was PBMCs. The CDR3 DNA reads as TGTGCCAGCAGGAATAGACAATTAACCTACAATGAGCAGTTCTTC. Protein sequence: CASRNRQLTYNEQFF.